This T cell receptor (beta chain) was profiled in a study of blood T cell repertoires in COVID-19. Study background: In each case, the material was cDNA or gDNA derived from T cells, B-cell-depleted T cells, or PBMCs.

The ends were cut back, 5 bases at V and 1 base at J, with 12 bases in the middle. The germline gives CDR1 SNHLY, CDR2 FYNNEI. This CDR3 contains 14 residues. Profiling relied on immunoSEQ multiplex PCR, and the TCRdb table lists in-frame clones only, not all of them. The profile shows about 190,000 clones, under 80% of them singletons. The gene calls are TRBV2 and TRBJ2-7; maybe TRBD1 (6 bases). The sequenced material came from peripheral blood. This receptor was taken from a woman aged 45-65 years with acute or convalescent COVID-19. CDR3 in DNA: TGTGCCAGCAGTTCTGACAGGACATCCTACGAGCAGTACTTC. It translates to CASSSDRTSYEQYF. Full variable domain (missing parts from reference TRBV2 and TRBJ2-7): EPEVTQTPSHQVTQMGQEVILRCVPISNHLYFYWYRQILGQKVEFLVSFYNNEISEKSEIFDDQFSVERPDGSNFTLKIRSTKLEDSAMYFCASSSDRTSYEQYFGPGTRLTVT.